The TCR beta chain described here comes from a study of cytomegalovirus exposure and HLA in healthy donors. PCR employed 60 Vbeta and 13 Jbeta primers. The method was immunoSEQ multiplex PCR; TCRdb's version includes in-frame clones alone and lacks a portion of them. The profile shows about 120,000 clones, about 9.4% of them singletons. This clone was counted between two and nine times. The sequence was obtained from a woman aged 40 to 50 in good health and CMV-seropositive. The specimen sequenced was PBMCs.

In DNA form, the CDR3 reads TGTGCCAGCAGCCGTCGGGGGGCGCGGGGCTATGGCTACACCTTC. Translating gives CASSRRGARGYGYTF. The chain is built from TRBV7-3 and TRBJ1-2, with a weak D call TRBD1 (6 bases). Trimming pared 5 bases from V and 4 bases from J, leaving 17 bases between. In germline, CDR1 is SGHTA, CDR2 FQGTGA. This CDR3 is built from 15 residues.